This T cell receptor (beta chain) was sequenced in a study of tumor-infiltrating lymphocytes in primary liver carcinoma. Findings and caveats of the study: The difference in top-250-clone fraction between tumors and blood was significant, favoring tumors (p = 0.039). Being bulk and unsorted, samples allowed no CD4+ and CD8+ repertoire comparison. Tumor-adjacent and tumor-blood pairs shared less of their repertoires than tumor region pairs shared.

With a constant-region primer, TCR beta cDNA was made from 450 to 500 ng of total RNA. Three nested multiplex PCR rounds, a slightly modified ARM-PCR, produced the libraries for TCR beta. A C-beta reverse primer was combined with TRBV1-TRBV30 forward primers in the first two PCR rounds, and each round had 10 cycles. One entry per CDR3 protein results from TCRdb running MiXCR on the multiplex PCR reads. The sample includes 330,000 or so distinct CDR3 sequences, less than 70% seen only once; the top ten take 5.5% to 8%. They got blood RNA out of unsorted whole blood and also pulled out germline DNA. To note about this clonotype: The antigen is unknown. The germline gene is not matched at one end of the junction; a read error may be the cause.

The germline V gene encodes CDR1 SGHNT and CDR2 YYREEE (reference sequence). The CDR3 consists of 14 residues. The rearrangement links TRBV5-4 to TRBJ2-3; D gene unclear. The sequenced sample consisted of peripheral blood. This TCR was recovered from a middle-aged man with primary liver carcinoma and hepatitis B virus infection. For the CDR3, the DNA is TGTGCCAACAGCTTGACACCGAGCACAGATACGCAGTATTTT. It codes for CANSLTPSTDTQYF.